Sequencing of this TCR beta chain was carried out in a study of cytomegalovirus exposure and HLA in healthy donors. Study details: Earlier results showed roughly 110 million unique TCR beta sequences derived from about 179 million T cells. Study-level results: Later, an analysis found that common viral pathogens appeared to be linked with several of the most significant clusters. In an earlier analysis, productive rearrangement rates for most beta V segments clustered near 90% or 30%.

This clone was recorded once. As yet, its antigen is unknown. With V trimmed by 1 base and J by 5 bases, 1 base remained unmatched. The CDR3 consists of 14 residues. Germline V gives CDR1 SGHNT, CDR2 YENEEA. In the PCR, 60 Vbeta and 13 Jbeta primers were used. As originally analysed: Roughly 10 million shared chains were among roughly 81 million unique TCR beta chains counted in a later analysis. This table comes from immunoSEQ multiplex PCR, and its TCRdb copy is limited to in-frame clones, with some not included. The V and J calls and clone size come from that table; D and trimming were worked out from the DNA. The sample contains about 70,000 clones, roughly 74% of which appear only once.

This receptor was obtained from a woman in her sixties in good health and CMV-seropositive. Material: PBMCs. The rearrangement joins TRBV11-3 to TRBJ2-1, with 8 bases matching TRBD2. For the CDR3, the DNA is TGTGCCAGCAGCTTAGTAGCGGGAAACAATGAGCAGTTCTTC. Protein sequence: CASSLVAGNNEQFF.